This TCR beta chain emerged from a study of T cells in Graves' hyperthyroidism and ophthalmopathy. V gave up 8 bases and J gave up 4 bases; unmatched junction bases: 13. The CDR3 runs 14 residues. Germline CDR1 and CDR2: SQVTM and ANQGSEA. RNA transcripts were the template for amplifying TCR beta CDR3 regions. During a first-round RT-PCR of the TCR CDR3, the HTBI primer set was used. MiXCR was run by TCRdb on the multiplex PCR reads, yielding one entry per CDR3 protein. The data contain 480,000 or so distinct CDR3 sequences, around 50% of them singletons. Material for sequencing was peripheral blood or thyroid tissue (not recorded which). The clonotype comes from an adult woman with Graves' disease, either hyperthyroidism or ophthalmopathy (not recorded which). This chain links TRBV29-1 with TRBJ2-5, with 7 nucleotides matching TRBD2. This CDR3 reads CSQDRAGDGETQYF. The DNA of the CDR3 is TGCAGCCAAGATAGGGCGGGAGACGGAGAGACCCAGTACTTC.